This is a list of T cell receptor beta chains from one sample in a study of cytomegalovirus exposure and HLA in healthy donors. TCRdb keeps only in-frame clones here, not all; method: immunoSEQ multiplex PCR. The sample carries 140,000 or so clones, about 70% recorded once. The sequencing sample was made of PBMCs. The source of these receptors is a man aged 55 to 70 in good health and CMV-seronegative. Both conserved end residues are part of each CDR3. The D gene is left open where the match is weak. Some rows mark clone size as missing; the rest say once, few, many or name a class of expanded clone.

abundance	v_gene	d_gene	j_gene	CDR3aa	CDR3nt
few	TRBV6-5	NA	TRBJ2-5	CASSFTVSGSQYF	TGTGCCAGCAGTTTTACTGTATCGGGGTCCCAGTACTTC
few	TRBV6-6	NA	TRBJ2-5	CASSQLALLQETQYF	TGTGCCAGCAGCCAACTAGCTCTCCTACAAGAGACCCAGTACTTC
NA	TRBV25-1	TRBD2	TRBJ2-3	CASSEWGGLAGTTDTQYF	TGTGCCAGCAGTGAATGGGGGGGACTAGCGGGAACCACAGATACGCAGTATTTT
once	TRBV7-2	TRBD2	TRBJ2-7	CASSPSGRSSYEQYF	TGTGCCAGCAGTCCTAGCGGGAGATCTTCCTACGAGCAGTACTTC
NA	TRBV5-1	NA	TRBJ1-1	CASSLKLRLDTEAFF	TGCGCCAGCAGCTTGAAGCTCAGGTTGGACACTGAAGCTTTCTTT
once	TRBV6-5	TRBD1	TRBJ2-7	CASRTQGAPSVEQYF	TGTGCCAGCAGAACGCAGGGGGCCCCATCGGTCGAGCAGTACTTC
NA	TRBV2	NA	TRBJ1-2	CASRGEPGDYGYTF	TGTGCCAGCAGGGGAGAGCCTGGCGACTATGGCTACACCTTC
NA	TRBV6-5	TRBD2	TRBJ2-4	CASSYPTSGKNIQYF	TGTGCCAGCAGTTACCCGACTAGCGGTAAAAACATTCAGTACTTC
NA	TRBV28	NA	TRBJ1-5	CASNPWTVQVQPQHF	TGTGCCAGCAACCCCTGGACTGTTCAGGTTCAGCCCCAGCATTTT
NA	TRBV28	NA	TRBJ2-5	CASSYPAGVKGETQYF	TGTGCCAGCAGCTACCCGGCAGGGGTTAAAGGAGAGACCCAGTACTTC
NA	TRBV14	TRBD2	TRBJ2-1	CASSQLVGGPPEQFF	TGTGCCAGCAGCCAATTGGTGGGAGGGCCCCCTGAGCAGTTCTTC
NA	TRBV12-2	NA	TRBJ1-1	CASRSPQGAFRTEAFF	TGTGCAAGTCGCTCCCCACAGGGGGCCTTTCGCACTGAAGCTTTCTTT
NA	TRBV28	NA	TRBJ1-6	CASSFGWRGSSYNSPLHF	TGTGCCAGCAGTTTCGGGTGGAGGGGAAGCTCCTATAATTCACCCCTCCACTTT
NA	TRBV18	TRBD1	TRBJ2-1	CASSFPGQTYNEQFF	TGTGCCAGCTCATTCCCGGGACAGACCTACAATGAGCAGTTCTTC
NA	TRBV7-9	TRBD1	TRBJ2-7	CASSSRTGGYEQYF	TGTGCCAGCAGCTCGCGGACAGGGGGCTACGAGCAGTACTTC
NA	TRBV5-4	TRBD1	TRBJ1-1	CASSPWTGENTEAFF	TGTGCCAGCAGCCCCTGGACAGGGGAGAACACTGAAGCTTTCTTT
NA	TRBV6-5	NA	TRBJ1-4	CASRRGIGNEKLFF	TGTGCCAGCAGACGGGGGATCGGGAATGAAAAACTGTTTTTT
NA	TRBV5-1	NA	TRBJ1-1	CASSPLDSLNTEAFF	TGCGCCAGCAGTCCCCTGGACAGCTTGAACACTGAAGCTTTCTTT
NA	TRBV27	NA	TRBJ1-6	CASSLIEPYNSPLHF	TGTGCCAGCAGTTTAATAGAGCCCTATAATTCACCCCTCCACTTT
NA	TRBV5-1	NA	TRBJ2-7	CASSYTQVDEQYF	TGCGCCAGCAGCTACACCCAAGTGGACGAGCAGTACTTC
NA	TRBV27	TRBD2	TRBJ2-2	CASSGGLAGVYTGELFF	TGTGCCAGCAGCGGGGGACTAGCGGGAGTTTACACCGGGGAGCTGTTTTTT
NA	TRBV9	NA	TRBJ1-1	CASSVVLEGIPEAFF	TGTGCCAGCAGCGTAGTTCTTGAGGGCATCCCTGAAGCTTTCTTT
once	TRBV15	NA	TRBJ1-5	CATSRVGGSSNQPQHF	TGTGCCACCAGCAGAGTAGGGGGTAGTAGCAATCAGCCCCAGCATTTT